Listed below are T cell receptor beta chains from one sample, sequenced in a study of blood T cells in healthy people across ages. TCRdb called the 5' RACE reads again in MiXCR, with one record for every CDR3 protein. The profile shows hundreds of thousands of distinct CDR3 sequences, about 55% of them singletons. The sequencing sample was made of blood. The source is a man at least 80 years old in good health. Each CDR3 is given with its conserved first and last residue. A D gene is named only where the DNA matches it firmly.

TRBV4-2,.,TRBJ2-7,CASSQGGSTHEQYF
TRBV29-1,.,TRBJ1-1,CSVERNTEAFF
TRBV4-1,.,TRBJ2-3,CASSQGPGAGKNRYAYF
TRBV2,TRBD2,TRBJ2-3,CVSSHGRGTDTQYF
TRBV14,.,TRBJ1-2,CASSHNVNYGYTF
TRBV2,TRBD1,TRBJ1-1,CASRAGQGRGMNTEAFF
TRBV3-1,.,TRBJ2-3,CASSLVGSGTDTQYF
TRBV20-1,TRBD2,TRBJ2-5,CSAESGLLQETQYF
TRBV29-1,TRBD1,TRBJ2-1,CSVEGDSLNEQFF
TRBV27,.,TRBJ2-7,CASSFPGGHEQYF
TRBV13,TRBD1,TRBJ1-2,CASTETGGDYGYTF
TRBV20-1,.,.,CSARAGYNEQYF
TRBV9,.,TRBJ2-6,CASSVGTMRRSGANVLTF
TRBV7-2,.,TRBJ2-1,CASSGNYNEQFF
TRBV10-3,TRBD2,TRBJ2-1,CAIRPTSGQGNNEQFF
TRBV29-1,.,TRBJ1-1,CSVTRRGGMNTEAFF
TRBV6-2/TRBV6-3,.,TRBJ2-7,CASSYLRLGTTYEQYF
TRBV20-1,TRBD2,TRBJ2-7,CSAPTPPGLAGEDAYEQYF
TRBV20-1,.,TRBJ1-2,CSARAVNYGYTF
TRBV29-1,TRBD1,TRBJ1-1,CSVYRGQTEAFF
TRBV27,.,TRBJ2-1,CATIRGVPYNEQFF
TRBV20-1,TRBD1,TRBJ2-7,CSSGTGYNEQYF